Listed below are T cell receptor beta chains from one sample, sequenced in a study of CD8+ T cells in alopecia areata. Profiled with immunoSEQ multiplex PCR; TCRdb holds only in-frame clones, not every one. The table lists hundreds of thousands of clones, roughly two thirds of them singletons. The material sequenced was CD4+ T cells sorted from blood, taken at week 0. These receptors originate from a human donor with alopecia areata. The CDR3 runs from the conserved cysteine through the conserved F or W. A D gene is named only where the DNA matches it firmly. Clone size is shown for a subset of rows, as once, few, many or a class of expanded clone.

abundance	v_gene	d_gene	j_gene	CDR3nt	CDR3aa
few	TRBV11-2	-	TRBJ2-7	TGTGCCAGCAGCTCGGACAGTTACTACGAGCAGTACTTC	CASSSDSYYEQYF
-	TRBV30	-	TRBJ1-2	TGTGCCTGGAGTGTAATCGGGGGGCGAGTGAGTGGCTACACCTTC	CAWSVIGGRVSGYTF
-	TRBV6-5	-	TRBJ2-6	TGTGCCAGCAGTTACTCGACCCACCTCTCCAGCGTCCTGACTTTC	CASSYSTHLSSVLTF
few	TRBV29-1	-	TRBJ1-1	TGCAGCGTTGATTTGGCGATGAACACTGAAGCTTTCTTT	CSVDLAMNTEAFF
few	TRBV29-1	-	TRBJ1-5	TGCAGCGCAGGTTATAGCAATCAGCCCCAGCATTTT	CSAGYSNQPQHF
once	TRBV29-1	-	TRBJ1-2	TGCAGCGTTTCTCCCCGGGGGGATGGCTACACCTTC	CSVSPRGDGYTF
-	TRBV29-1	-	TRBJ1-3	TGCAGCGGGGGGACAGGAAACACCATATATTTT	CSGGTGNTIYF
-	TRBV5-6	-	TRBJ1-1	TGTGCCAGCAGCTCCAAAGGACGGGACACTGAAGCTTTCTTT	CASSSKGRDTEAFF
-	TRBV27	-	TRBJ2-7	TGTGCCAGCAGGGGCTGGGGGAAGTACGAGCAGTACTTC	CASRGWGKYEQYF
-	TRBV5-6	-	TRBJ1-5	TGTGCCAGCAGCCCCCGGCCTGGTCAGCCCCAGCATTTT	CASSPRPGQPQHF
once	TRBV5-1	-	TRBJ2-7	TGCGCCAGCAGCTTGTCAGGGTCCCCCGGCGAGCAGTACTTC	CASSLSGSPGEQYF
few	TRBV29-1	TRBD1	TRBJ2-3	TGCAGCGTTGAATCTACAGGGGTTGGCACAGATACGCAGTATTTT	CSVESTGVGTDTQYF
few	TRBV30	-	TRBJ2-3	TGTGCCTGGAGTGTACGGGGGAAGGATGATACGCAGTATTTT	CAWSVRGKDDTQYF
-	TRBV29-1	-	TRBJ2-2	TGCAGCGTTGGAACAGGGCAGTCCGGGGAGCTGTTTTTT	CSVGTGQSGELFF
-	TRBV6-5	-	TRBJ1-2	TGTGCCAGCAGTTACTCTATCCTGGGAGGCTACACCTTC	CASSYSILGGYTF
-	TRBV30	-	TRBJ2-7	TGTGCCTGGAGTGTGTGGGACACATCGGGCGAGCAGTACTTC	CAWSVWDTSGEQYF
-	TRBV30	-	TRBJ1-2	TGTGCCTGGAGTGACGACAGGCCATCTTTCTATGGCTACACCTTC	CAWSDDRPSFYGYTF
few	TRBV5-1	-	TRBJ2-2	TGCGCCAGCAGCGATAAAACCCCCGCACCCGGGGAGCTGTTTTTT	CASSDKTPAPGELFF
-	TRBV4-1	-	TRBJ1-5	TGCGCCAGCAGCCAAGAAGTTAGACAGCCCCAGCATTTT	CASSQEVRQPQHF
few	TRBV30	-	TRBJ1-3	TGTGCCTGGAGTGTGGCCAGCGCGAGCGGGAACACCATATATTTT	CAWSVASASGNTIYF
few	TRBV4-1	-	TRBJ2-3	TGCGCCAGCAGCCAGACAAGAGACCCCACTCCGCAGTATTTT	CASSQTRDPTPQYF
-	TRBV9	-	TRBJ2-5	TGTGCCAGCAGCCCCCGCGGGATAGGAGAGACCCAGTACTTC	CASSPRGIGETQYF
-	TRBV15	TRBD1	TRBJ2-7	TGTGCCACCAGCAGGACGACAGGGGGCGAGCAGTACTTC	CATSRTTGGEQYF
few	TRBV4-1	TRBD1	TRBJ2-4	TGCGCCAGCAGCCACCGGGACAGGGCAAACATTCAGTACTTC	CASSHRDRANIQYF
few	TRBV29-1	-	TRBJ2-7	TGCAGCGCGGGTGAGAGCTCCTACGAGCAGTACTTC	CSAGESSYEQYF
few	TRBV29-1	TRBD1	TRBJ2-5	TGCAGCGGAGCTCGGGACAGGGTCGTCCAAGAGACCCAGTACTTC	CSGARDRVVQETQYF
-	TRBV7-6	-	TRBJ2-3	TGTGCCAGCAGCTTGGGGCCTCCTGATACGCAGTATTTT	CASSLGPPDTQYF
few	TRBV29-1	-	TRBJ2-2	TGCAGCGTTGGTAAGGGGTGGACCGGGGAGCTGTTTTTT	CSVGKGWTGELFF
-	TRBV9	TRBD2	TRBJ2-1	TGTGCCAGCAGCCAACTAGCGGGGGGGCCCAATGAGCAGTTCTTC	CASSQLAGGPNEQFF
-	TRBV7-2	-	TRBJ1-1	TGTGCCAGCAGCTGGCTGGGCGGAACTGAAGCTTTCTTT	CASSWLGGTEAFF
-	TRBV29-1	-	TRBJ2-5	TGCAGCGTTGTTCGCGGGAAGGAGACCCAGTACTTC	CSVVRGKETQYF
few	TRBV4-2	-	TRBJ2-3	TGTGCCAGCAGCCAAGAGGGCCAGAGTAGCACAGATACGCAGTATTTT	CASSQEGQSSTDTQYF
-	TRBV5-1	-	TRBJ2-4	TGCGCCAGCAGCTTGACGGGGAAAAACATTCAGTACTTC	CASSLTGKNIQYF
-	TRBV5-1	TRBD1	TRBJ1-6	TGCGCCAGCAGCTTAGGGGGCTTGGATAATTCACCCCTCCACTTT	CASSLGGLDNSPLHF
few	TRBV2	TRBD1	TRBJ2-7	TGTGCCAGCAGCCCCACGACAGGGAGCTCCTACGAGCAGTACTTC	CASSPTTGSSYEQYF
few	TRBV25-1	-	TRBJ2-7	TGTGCCAGCAGTCCGCTTTCCCCCGGAGTCTACGAGCAGTACTTC	CASSPLSPGVYEQYF
-	TRBV30	-	TRBJ1-5	TGTGCCTGGAGTGGGGGAGCTGATCAGCCCCAGCATTTT	CAWSGGADQPQHF
many	TRBV7-9	-	TRBJ2-3	TGTGCCAGCAGCTTAGGGACAGATACGCAGTATTTT	CASSLGTDTQYF
-	TRBV7-2	-	TRBJ1-1	TGTGCCAGCAGCTTATCTGGGGGGTACACTGAAGCTTTCTTT	CASSLSGGYTEAFF
-	TRBV30	TRBD1	TRBJ1-1	TGTGCCTGGAGTGTACTGGCAGGGGGCATCACTGAAGCTTTCTTT	CAWSVLAGGITEAFF
-	TRBV25-1	-	TRBJ1-2	TGTGCCAGCAGTGACGGGGTTACTGGCTACACCTTC	CASSDGVTGYTF
-	TRBV15	TRBD2	TRBJ2-1	TGTGCCACCAGCAGTCGGACTAGAGACAATGAGCAGTTCTTC	CATSSRTRDNEQFF
-	TRBV5-4	TRBD1	TRBJ1-1	TGTGCCAGCAGCATAGGACAGGGACGAGCTTTCTTT	CASSIGQGRAFF
few	TRBV29-1	TRBD1	TRBJ1-1	TGCAGCGATGTCAGGGGGGACACTGAAGCTTTCTTT	CSDVRGDTEAFF